This TCR beta chain was captured by sequencing in a study of blood T cell repertoires in COVID-19. Study as a whole: There were acute and convalescent COVID-19 samples, and they came from the United States, Italy and Spain.

Per germline, CDR1 MGHRA and CDR2 YSYEKL. V gave up 6 bases and J gave up 3 bases; unmatched junction bases: 5. CDR3 length: 15 residues. The data were produced by immunoSEQ multiplex PCR, yet TCRdb's version contains in-frame clones alone and is incomplete. The data contain about 210,000 clones, approximately 84% of them singletons. Patients in Seattle were enrolled during active infection, then followed longitudinally. The TCR sequence derives from a woman older than 75 with COVID-19, enrolled during active disease. This chain joins TRBV4-1 and TRBJ1-5, with 10 positions matching TRBD1. Sample: peripheral blood. CDR3 sequence reads: CASRETGGNNQPQHF. The DNA of the CDR3 is TGCGCCAGCAGAGAGACAGGGGGCAACAATCAGCCCCAGCATTTT.